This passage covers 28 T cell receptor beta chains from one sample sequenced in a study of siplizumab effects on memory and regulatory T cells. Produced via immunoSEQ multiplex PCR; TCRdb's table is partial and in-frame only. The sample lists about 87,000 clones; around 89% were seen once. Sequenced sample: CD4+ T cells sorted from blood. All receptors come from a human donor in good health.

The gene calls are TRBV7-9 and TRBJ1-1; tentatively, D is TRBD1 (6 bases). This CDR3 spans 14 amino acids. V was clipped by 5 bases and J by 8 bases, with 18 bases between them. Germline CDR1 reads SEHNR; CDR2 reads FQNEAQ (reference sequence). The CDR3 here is CASSPSGGGGEAFF. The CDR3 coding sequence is TGTGCCAGCAGCCCGTCCGGGGGCGGAGGCGAAGCTTTCTTT.

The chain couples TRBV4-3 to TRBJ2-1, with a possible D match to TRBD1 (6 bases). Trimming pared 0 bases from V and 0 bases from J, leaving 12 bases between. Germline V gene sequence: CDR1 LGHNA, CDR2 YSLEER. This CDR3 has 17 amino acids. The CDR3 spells CASSQDKGGISYNEQFF. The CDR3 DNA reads TGCGCCAGCAGCCAAGATAAAGGGGGAATCTCCTACAATGAGCAGTTCTTC.

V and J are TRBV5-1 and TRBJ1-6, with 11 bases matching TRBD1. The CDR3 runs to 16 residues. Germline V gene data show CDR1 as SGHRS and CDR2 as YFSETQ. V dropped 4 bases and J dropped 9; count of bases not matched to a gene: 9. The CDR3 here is CASSPSGQGGSSPLHF. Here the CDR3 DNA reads TGCGCCAGCAGCCCCTCGGGACAGGGGGGAAGTTCACCCCTCCACTTT.

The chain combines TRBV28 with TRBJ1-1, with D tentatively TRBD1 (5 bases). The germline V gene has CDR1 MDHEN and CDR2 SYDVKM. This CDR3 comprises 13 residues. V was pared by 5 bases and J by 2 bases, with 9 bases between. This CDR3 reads CASSLDRNTEAFF. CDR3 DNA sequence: TGTGCCAGCAGTCTCGACAGAAACACTGAAGCTTTCTTT.

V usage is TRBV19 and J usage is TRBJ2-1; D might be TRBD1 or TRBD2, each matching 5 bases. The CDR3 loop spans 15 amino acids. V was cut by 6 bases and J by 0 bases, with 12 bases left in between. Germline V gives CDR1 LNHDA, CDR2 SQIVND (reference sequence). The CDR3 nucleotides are TGTGCCAGTAGGTCCGGGACCTACTCCTACAATGAGCAGTTCTTC. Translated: CASRSGTYSYNEQFF. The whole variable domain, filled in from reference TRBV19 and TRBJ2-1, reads DGGITQSPKYLFRKEGQNVTLSCEQNLNHDAMYWYRQDPGQGLRLIYYSQIVNDFQKGDIAEGYSVSREKKESFPLTVTSAQKNPTAFYLCASRSGTYSYNEQFFGPGTRLTVL.

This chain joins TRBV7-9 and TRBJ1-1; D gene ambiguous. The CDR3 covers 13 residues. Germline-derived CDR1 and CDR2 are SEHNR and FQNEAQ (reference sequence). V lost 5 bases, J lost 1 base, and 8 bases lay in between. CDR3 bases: TGTGCCAGCAGCGCAAATAGGAACACTGAAGCTTTCTTT. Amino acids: CASSANRNTEAFF.

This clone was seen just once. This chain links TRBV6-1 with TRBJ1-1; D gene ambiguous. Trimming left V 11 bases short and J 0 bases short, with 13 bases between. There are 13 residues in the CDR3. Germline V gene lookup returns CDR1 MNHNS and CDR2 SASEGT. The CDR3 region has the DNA TGTGCCGGGAGCATGCGGGTGAACACTGAAGCTTTCTTT. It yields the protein CAGSMRVNTEAFF.

CDR3 amino acids: CASSLVGVSYNEQFF. The CDR3 DNA follows: TGTGCCAGCAGCTTAGTGGGGGTATCCTACAATGAGCAGTTCTTC. The V call is TRBV7-2, the J call TRBJ2-1; possibly TRBD1 or TRBD2 for D (5 bases each). The CDR3 is 15 amino acids. The germline gives CDR1 SGHTA, CDR2 FQGNSA. Trimming pared 1 base from V and 1 base from J, leaving 8 bases between.

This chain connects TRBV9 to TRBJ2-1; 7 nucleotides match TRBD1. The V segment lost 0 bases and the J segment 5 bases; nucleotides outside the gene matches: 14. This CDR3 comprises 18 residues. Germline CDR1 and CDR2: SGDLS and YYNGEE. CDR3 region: CASSVAAGPVTGDNEQFF. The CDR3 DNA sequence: TGTGCCAGCAGCGTAGCGGCCGGACCGGTAACAGGGGACAATGAGCAGTTCTTC.

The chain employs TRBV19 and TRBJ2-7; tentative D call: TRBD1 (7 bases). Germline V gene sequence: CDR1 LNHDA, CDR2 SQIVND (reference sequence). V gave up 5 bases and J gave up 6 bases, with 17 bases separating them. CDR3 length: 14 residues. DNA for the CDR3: TGTGCCAGTAGTCCGAGACAGGGAGGAGGCGAGCAGTACTTC. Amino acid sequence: CASSPRQGGGEQYF. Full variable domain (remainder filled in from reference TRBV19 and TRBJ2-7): DGGITQSPKYLFRKEGQNVTLSCEQNLNHDAMYWYRQDPGQGLRLIYYSQIVNDFQKGDIAEGYSVSREKKESFPLTVTSAQKNPTAFYLCASSPRQGGGEQYFGPGTRLTVT.

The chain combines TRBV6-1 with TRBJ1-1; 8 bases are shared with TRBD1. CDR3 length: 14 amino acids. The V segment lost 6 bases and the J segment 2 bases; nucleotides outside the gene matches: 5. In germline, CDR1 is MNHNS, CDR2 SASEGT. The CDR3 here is CASSMTGVNTEAFF. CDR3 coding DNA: TGTGCCAGCAGCATGACAGGGGTAAACACTGAAGCTTTCTTT.

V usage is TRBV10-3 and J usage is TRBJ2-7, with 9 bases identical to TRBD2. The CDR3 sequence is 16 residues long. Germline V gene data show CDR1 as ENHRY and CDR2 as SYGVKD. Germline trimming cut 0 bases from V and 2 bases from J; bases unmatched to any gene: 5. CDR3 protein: CAISESGAGGPYEQYF. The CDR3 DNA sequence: TGTGCCATCAGTGAGTCGGGAGCGGGAGGTCCCTACGAGCAGTACTTC.

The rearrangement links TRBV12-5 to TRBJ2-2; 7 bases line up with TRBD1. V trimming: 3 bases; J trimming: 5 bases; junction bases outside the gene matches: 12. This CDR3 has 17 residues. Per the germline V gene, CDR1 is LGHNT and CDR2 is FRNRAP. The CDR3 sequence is CASGLNPGGIGTGELFF. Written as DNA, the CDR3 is TGTGCTAGTGGTTTAAACCCAGGGGGTATCGGAACCGGGGAGCTGTTTTTT.

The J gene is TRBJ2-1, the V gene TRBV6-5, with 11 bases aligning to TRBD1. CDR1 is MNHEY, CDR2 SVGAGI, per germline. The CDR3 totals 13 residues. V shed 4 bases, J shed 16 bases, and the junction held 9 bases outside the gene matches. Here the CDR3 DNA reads TGTGCCAGCAGTTTACCCGGGGACAGGGGGATATTCTTC. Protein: CASSLPGDRGIFF.

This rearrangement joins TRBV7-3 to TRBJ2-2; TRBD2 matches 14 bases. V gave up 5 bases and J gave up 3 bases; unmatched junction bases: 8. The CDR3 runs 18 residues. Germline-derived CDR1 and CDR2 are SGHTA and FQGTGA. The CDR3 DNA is TGTGCCAGCAGCCAGGGACTAGCGGGAGTCGGCCACACCGGGGAGCTGTTTTTT. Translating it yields CASSQGLAGVGHTGELFF.

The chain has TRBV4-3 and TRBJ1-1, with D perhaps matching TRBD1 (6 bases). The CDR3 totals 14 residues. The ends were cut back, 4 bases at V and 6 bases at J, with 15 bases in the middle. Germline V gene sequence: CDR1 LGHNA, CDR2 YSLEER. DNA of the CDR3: TGCGCCAGCAGCCTTACAGGGTCCTGGGCTGAAGCTTTCTTT. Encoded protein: CASSLTGSWAEAFF.

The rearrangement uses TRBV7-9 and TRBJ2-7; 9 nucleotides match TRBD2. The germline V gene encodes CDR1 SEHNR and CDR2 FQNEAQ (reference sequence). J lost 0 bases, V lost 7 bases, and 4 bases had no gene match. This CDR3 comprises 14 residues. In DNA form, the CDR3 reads TGTGCCAGCACCCCAGCGGGAGGCTCCTACGAGCAGTACTTC. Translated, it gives CASTPAGGSYEQYF.

DNA of the CDR3: TGTGCCAGCAGTTACGAACGGACCTCTAACTATGGCTACACCTTC. Amino acid sequence: CASSYERTSNYGYTF. The V and J genes are TRBV6-6 and TRBJ1-2, with D uncertain. Per the germline V gene, CDR1 is MNHNY and CDR2 is SVGAGI (reference sequence). This CDR3 region has 15 residues. Trimming removed 2 bases at V and 0 bases at J, with 10 bases between.

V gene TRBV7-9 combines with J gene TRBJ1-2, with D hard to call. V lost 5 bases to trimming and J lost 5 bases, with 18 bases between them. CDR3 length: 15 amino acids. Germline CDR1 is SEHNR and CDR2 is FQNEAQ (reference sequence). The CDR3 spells CASSPPGLQFYGYTF. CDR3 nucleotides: TGTGCCAGCAGCCCGCCGGGTCTCCAGTTTTATGGCTACACCTTC.

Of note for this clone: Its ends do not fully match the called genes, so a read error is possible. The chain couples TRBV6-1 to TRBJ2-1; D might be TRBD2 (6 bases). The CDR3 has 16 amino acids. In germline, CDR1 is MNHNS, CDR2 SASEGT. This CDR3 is CASSGGWGGSSNEQFF. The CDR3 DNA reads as TGTGCCAGCAGTGGAGGTTGGGGAGGTTCCTCCAATGAGCAGTTCTTC.

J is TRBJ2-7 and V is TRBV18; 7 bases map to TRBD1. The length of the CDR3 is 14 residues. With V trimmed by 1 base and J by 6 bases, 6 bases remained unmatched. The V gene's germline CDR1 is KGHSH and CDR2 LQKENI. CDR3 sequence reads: CASSPRQGVVEQYF. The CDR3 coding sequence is TGTGCCAGCTCACCACGCCAGGGGGTGGTCGAGCAGTACTTC.

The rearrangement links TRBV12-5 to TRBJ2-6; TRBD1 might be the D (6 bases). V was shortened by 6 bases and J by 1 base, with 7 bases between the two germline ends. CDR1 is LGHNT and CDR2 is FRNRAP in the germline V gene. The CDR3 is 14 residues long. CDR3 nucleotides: TGTGCTAGTGGCACAGGGTCTGGGGCCAACGTCCTGACTTTC. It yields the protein CASGTGSGANVLTF.

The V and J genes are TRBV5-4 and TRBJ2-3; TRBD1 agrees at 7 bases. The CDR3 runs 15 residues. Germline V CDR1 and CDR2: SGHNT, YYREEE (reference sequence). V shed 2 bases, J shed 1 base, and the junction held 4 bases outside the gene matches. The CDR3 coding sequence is TGTGCCAGCAGCTTAAACGGACAGGGCACAGATACGCAGTATTTT. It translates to CASSLNGQGTDTQYF.

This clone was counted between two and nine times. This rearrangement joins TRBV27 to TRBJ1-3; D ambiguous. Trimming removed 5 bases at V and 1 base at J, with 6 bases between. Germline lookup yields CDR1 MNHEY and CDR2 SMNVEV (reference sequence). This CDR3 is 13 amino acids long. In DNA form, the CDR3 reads TGTGCCAGCAGTCCCCAATCTGGAAACACCATATATTTT. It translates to CASSPQSGNTIYF.

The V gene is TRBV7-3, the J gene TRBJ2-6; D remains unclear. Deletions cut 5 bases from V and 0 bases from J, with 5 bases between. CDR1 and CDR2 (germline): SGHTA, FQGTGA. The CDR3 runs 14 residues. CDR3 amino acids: CASSGFSGANVLTF. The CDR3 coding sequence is TGTGCCAGCAGCGGCTTCTCTGGGGCCAACGTCCTGACTTTC.

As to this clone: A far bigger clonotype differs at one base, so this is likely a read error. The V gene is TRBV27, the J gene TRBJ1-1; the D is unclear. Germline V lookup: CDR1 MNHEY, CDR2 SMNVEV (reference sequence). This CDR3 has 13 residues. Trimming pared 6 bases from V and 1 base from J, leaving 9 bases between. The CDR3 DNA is TGTGCCAGCAGCCGGACGGGGAACACTGAAGCTTTCTTT. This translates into CASSRTGNTEAFF.

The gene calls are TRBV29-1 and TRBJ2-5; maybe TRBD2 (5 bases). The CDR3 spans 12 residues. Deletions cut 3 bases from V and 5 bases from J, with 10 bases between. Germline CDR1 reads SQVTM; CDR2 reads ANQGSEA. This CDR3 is CSVEARGETQYF. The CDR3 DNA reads TGCAGCGTTGAGGCGCGCGGGGAGACCCAGTACTTC.

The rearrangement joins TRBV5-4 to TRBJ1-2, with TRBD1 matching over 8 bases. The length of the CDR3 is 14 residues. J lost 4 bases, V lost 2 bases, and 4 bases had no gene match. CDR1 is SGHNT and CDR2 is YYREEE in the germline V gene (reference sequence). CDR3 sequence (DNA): TGTGCCAGCAGCTTCCAGGGGGCGTCCTATGGCTACACCTTC. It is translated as CASSFQGASYGYTF.